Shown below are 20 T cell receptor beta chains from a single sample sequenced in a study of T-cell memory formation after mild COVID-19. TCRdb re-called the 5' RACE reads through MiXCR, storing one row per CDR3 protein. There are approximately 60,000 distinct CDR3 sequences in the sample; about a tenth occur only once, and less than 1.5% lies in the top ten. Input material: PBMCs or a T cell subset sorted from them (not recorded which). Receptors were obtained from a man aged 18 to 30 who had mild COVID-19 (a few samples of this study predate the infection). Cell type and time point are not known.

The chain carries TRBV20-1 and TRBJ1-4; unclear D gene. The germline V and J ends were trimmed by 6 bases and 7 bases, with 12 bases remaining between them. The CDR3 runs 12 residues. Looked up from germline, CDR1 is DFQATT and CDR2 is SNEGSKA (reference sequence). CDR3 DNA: TGCAGTGCCCCAGCCCCGGGTGAAAAACTGTTTTTT. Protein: CSAPAPGEKLFF.

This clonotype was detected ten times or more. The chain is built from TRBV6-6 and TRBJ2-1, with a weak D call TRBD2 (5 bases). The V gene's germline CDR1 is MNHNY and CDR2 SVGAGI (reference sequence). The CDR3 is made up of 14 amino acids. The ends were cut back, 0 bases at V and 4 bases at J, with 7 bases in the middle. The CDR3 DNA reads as TGTGCCAGCAGTTACTCGACTAATTACAATGAGCAGTTCTTC. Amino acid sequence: CASSYSTNYNEQFF.

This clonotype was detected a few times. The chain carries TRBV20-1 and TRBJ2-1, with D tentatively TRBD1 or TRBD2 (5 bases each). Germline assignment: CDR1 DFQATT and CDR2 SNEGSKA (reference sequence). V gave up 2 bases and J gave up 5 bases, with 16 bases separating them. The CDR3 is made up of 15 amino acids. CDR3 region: CSARPPGLVNNEQFF. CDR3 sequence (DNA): TGCAGTGCTAGACCCCCGGGGCTAGTCAACAATGAGCAGTTCTTC.

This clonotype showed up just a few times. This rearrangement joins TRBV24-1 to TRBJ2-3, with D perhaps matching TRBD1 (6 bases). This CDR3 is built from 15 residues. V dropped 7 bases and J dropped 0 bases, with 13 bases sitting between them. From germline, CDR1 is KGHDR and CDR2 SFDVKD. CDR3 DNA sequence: TGTGCCACCAGCCGAGACAGGAGTAGCACAGATACGCAGTATTTT. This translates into CATSRDRSSTDTQYF.

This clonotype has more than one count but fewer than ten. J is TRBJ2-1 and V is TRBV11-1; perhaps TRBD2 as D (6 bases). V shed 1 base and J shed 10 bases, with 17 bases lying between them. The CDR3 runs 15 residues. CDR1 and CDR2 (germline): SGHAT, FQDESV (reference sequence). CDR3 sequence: CASSLGLGPLGEQFF. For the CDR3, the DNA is TGTGCCAGCAGCTTAGGACTAGGCCCCCTTGGGGAGCAGTTCTTC. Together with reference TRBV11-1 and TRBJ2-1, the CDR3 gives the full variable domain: EAEVAQSPRYKITEKSQAVAFWCDPISGHATLYWYRQILGQGPELLVQFQDESVVDDSQLPKDRFSAERLKGVDSTLKIQPAELGDSAMYLCASSLGLGPLGEQFFGPGTRLTVL.

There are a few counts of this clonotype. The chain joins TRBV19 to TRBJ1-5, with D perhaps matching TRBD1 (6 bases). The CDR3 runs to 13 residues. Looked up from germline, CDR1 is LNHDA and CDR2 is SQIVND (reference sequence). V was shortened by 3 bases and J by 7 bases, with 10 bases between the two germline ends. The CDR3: CASSIDRRQPQHF. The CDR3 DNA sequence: TGTGCCAGTAGTATCGACAGGCGCCAGCCCCAGCATTTT.

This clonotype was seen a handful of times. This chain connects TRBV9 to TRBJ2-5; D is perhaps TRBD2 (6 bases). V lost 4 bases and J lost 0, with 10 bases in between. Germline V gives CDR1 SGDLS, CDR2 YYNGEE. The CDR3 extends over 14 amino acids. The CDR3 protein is CASSPRDYQETQYF. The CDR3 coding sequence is TGTGCCAGCAGCCCCCGGGACTACCAAGAGACCCAGTACTTC.

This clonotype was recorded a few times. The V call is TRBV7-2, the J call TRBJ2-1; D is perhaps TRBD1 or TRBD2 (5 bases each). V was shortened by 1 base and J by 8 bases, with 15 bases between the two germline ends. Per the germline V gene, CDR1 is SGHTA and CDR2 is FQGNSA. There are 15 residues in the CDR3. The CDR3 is CASSLVGVGTYEQFF. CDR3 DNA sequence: TGTGCCAGCAGCTTAGTTGGTGTGGGGACCTATGAGCAGTTCTTC.

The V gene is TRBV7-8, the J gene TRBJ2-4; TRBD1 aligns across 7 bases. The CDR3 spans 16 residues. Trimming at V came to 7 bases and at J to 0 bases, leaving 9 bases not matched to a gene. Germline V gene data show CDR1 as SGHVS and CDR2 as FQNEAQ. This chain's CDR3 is CASTKGQALAKNIQYF. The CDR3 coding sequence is TGTGCCAGCACTAAAGGACAGGCACTAGCCAAAAACATTCAGTACTTC.

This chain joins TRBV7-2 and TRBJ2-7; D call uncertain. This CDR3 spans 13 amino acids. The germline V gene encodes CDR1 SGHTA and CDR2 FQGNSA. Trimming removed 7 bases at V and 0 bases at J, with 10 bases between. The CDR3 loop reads CASTFPPSYEQYF. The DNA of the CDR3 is TGTGCCAGCACCTTCCCCCCCTCCTACGAGCAGTACTTC.

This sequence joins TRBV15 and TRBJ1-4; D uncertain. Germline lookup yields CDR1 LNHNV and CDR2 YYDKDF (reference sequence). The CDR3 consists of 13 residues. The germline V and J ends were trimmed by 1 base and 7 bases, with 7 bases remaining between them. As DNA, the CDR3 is TGTGCCACCAGCAGAGGCGGGGTTGAAAAACTGTTTTTT. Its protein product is CATSRGGVEKLFF.

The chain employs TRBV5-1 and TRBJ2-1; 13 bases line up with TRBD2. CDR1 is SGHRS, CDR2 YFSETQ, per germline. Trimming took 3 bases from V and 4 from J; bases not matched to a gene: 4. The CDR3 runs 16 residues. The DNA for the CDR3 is TGCGCCAGCAGCTCCCGACTAGCGGGGGGATACAATGAGCAGTTCTTC. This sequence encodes CASSSRLAGGYNEQFF.

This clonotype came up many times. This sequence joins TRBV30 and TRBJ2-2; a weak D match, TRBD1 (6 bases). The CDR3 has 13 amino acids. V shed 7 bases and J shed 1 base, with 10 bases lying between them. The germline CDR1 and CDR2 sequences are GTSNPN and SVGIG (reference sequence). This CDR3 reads CASPTGNTGELFF. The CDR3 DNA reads TGTGCCTCCCCGACAGGGAACACCGGGGAGCTGTTTTTT. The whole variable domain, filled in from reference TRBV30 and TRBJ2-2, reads SQTIHQWPATLVQPVGSPLSLECTVEGTSNPNLYWYRQAAGRGLQLLFYSVGIGQISSEVPQNLSASRPQDRQFILSSKKLLLSDSGFYLCASPTGNTGELFFGEGSRLTVL.

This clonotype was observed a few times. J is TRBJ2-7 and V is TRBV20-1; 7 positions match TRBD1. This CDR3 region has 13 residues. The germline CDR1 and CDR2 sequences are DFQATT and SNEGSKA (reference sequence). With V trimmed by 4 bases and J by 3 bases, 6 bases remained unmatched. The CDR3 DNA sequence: TGCAGTGCTACCCCGGGACAGCACTACGAGCAGTACTTC. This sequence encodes CSATPGQHYEQYF.

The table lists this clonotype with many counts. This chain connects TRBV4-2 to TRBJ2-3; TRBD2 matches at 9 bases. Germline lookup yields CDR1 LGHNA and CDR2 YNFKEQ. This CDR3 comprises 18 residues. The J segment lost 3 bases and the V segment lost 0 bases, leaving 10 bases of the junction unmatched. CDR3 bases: TGTGCCAGCAGCCAAGAATATTTGGCGGGGGGGCCGACAGATACGCAGTATTTT. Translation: CASSQEYLAGGPTDTQYF.

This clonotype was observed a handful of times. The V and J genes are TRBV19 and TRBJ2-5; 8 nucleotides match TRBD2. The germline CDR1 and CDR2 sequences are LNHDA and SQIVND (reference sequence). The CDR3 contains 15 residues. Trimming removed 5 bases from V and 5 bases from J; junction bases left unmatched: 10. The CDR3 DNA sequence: TGTGCCAGTAGTCCCCGGGGGGGACCGCGGGAGACCCAGTACTTC. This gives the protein CASSPRGGPRETQYF. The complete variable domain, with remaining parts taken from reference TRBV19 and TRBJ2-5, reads DGGITQSPKYLFRKEGQNVTLSCEQNLNHDAMYWYRQDPGQGLRLIYYSQIVNDFQKGDIAEGYSVSREKKESFPLTVTSAQKNPTAFYLCASSPRGGPRETQYFGPGTRLLVL.

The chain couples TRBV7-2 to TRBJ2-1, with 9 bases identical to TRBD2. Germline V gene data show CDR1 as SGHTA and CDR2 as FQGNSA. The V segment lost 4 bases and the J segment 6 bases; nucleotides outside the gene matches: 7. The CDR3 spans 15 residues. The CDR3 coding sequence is TGTGCCAGCAGCTCCGTAGCGGGGGAAGGCAATGAGCAGTTCTTC. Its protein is CASSSVAGEGNEQFF.

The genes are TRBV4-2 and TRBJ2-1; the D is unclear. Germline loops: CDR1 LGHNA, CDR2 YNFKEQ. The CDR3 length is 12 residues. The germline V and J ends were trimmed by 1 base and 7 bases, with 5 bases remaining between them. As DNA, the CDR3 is TGTGCCAGCAGCCAAGTAGAGAATGAGCAGTTCTTC. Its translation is CASSQVENEQFF.

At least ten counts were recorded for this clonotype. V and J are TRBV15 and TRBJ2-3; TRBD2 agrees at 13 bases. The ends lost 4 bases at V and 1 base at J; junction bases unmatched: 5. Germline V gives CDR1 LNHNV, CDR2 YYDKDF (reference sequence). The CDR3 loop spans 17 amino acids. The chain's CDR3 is CATSTGGTSGGTDTQYF. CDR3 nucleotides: TGTGCCACCAGCACGGGAGGGACTAGCGGGGGCACAGATACGCAGTATTTT. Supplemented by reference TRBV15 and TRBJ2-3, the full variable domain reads DAMVIQNPRYQVTQFGKPVTLSCSQTLNHNVMYWYQQKSSQAPKLLFHYYDKDFNNEADTPDNFQSRRPNTSFCFLDIRSPGLGDTAMYLCATSTGGTSGGTDTQYFGPGTRLTVL.

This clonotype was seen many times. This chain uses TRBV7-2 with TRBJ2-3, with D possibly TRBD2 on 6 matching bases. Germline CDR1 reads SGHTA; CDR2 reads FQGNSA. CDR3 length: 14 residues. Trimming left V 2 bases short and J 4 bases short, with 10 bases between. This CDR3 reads CASSLNWGADTQYF. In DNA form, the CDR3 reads TGTGCCAGCAGCTTAAACTGGGGGGCAGATACGCAGTATTTT.